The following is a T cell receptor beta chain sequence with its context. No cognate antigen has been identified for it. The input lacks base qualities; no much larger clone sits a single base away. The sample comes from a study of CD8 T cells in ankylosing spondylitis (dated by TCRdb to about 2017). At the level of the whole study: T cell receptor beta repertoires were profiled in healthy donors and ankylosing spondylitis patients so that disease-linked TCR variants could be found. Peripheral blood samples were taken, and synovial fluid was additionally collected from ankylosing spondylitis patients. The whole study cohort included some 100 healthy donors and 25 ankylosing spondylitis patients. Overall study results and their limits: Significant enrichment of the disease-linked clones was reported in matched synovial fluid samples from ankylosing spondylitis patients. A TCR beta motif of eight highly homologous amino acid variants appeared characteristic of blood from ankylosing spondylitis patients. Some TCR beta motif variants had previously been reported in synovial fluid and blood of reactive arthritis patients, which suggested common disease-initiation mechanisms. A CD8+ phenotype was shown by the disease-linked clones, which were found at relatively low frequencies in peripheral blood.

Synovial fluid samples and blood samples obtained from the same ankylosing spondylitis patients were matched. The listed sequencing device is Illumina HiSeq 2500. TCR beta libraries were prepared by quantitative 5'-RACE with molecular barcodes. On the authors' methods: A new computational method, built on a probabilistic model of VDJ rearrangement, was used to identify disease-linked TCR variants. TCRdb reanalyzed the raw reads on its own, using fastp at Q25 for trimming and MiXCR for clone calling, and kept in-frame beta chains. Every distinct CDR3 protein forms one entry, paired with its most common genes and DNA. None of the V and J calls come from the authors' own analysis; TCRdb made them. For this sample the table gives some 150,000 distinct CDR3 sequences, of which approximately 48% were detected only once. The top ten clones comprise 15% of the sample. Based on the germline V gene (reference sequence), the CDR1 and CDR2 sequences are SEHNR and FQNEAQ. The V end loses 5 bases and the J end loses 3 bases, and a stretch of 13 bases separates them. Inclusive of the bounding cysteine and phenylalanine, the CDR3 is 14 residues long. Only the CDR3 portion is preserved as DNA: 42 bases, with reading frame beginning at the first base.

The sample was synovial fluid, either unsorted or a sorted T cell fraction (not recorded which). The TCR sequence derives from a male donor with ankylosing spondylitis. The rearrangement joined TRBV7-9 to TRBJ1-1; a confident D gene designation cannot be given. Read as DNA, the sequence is TGTGCCAGCAGCCCCGTGGTAGGTGACACTGAAGCTTTCTTT. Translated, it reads CASSPVVGDTEAFF.